This T cell receptor beta chain emerged from a study of identical twins. Notes on this clonotype: Its antigen is unidentified.

Study-level findings and limits: Zero-insertion analyses were open to partial confounding by invariant MAIT and iNKT cells.

After template switching added a universal primer site, the resulting cDNA carried unique molecular identifiers. TCRdb reanalysed the 5' RACE reads using MiXCR and keeps one entry per CDR3 protein. The sample gives around 470,000 distinct CDR3 sequences, more than 13% of which show up once; 0.52% is in the top ten. The sample was also linked to a second study, of yellow fever vaccine responses in identical twins.

This TCR came from a woman between 18 and 30 years old in good health. The material sequenced was CD4+ T cells sorted from blood.

The CDR3 sequence: CASSLGQPAGEWETQYF. The DNA of the CDR3 is TGTGCCAGCAGCTTAGGCCAACCGGCGGGGGAATGGGAGACCCAGTACTTC. The rearrangement links TRBV11-2 to TRBJ2-5, with TRBD2 identical over 7 bases. The junction had 13 bases not matched to a gene; V was cut back by 1 base and J by 5 bases. This CDR3 is built from 17 residues. CDR1 and CDR2 from the germline V gene are SGHAT and FQNNGV.